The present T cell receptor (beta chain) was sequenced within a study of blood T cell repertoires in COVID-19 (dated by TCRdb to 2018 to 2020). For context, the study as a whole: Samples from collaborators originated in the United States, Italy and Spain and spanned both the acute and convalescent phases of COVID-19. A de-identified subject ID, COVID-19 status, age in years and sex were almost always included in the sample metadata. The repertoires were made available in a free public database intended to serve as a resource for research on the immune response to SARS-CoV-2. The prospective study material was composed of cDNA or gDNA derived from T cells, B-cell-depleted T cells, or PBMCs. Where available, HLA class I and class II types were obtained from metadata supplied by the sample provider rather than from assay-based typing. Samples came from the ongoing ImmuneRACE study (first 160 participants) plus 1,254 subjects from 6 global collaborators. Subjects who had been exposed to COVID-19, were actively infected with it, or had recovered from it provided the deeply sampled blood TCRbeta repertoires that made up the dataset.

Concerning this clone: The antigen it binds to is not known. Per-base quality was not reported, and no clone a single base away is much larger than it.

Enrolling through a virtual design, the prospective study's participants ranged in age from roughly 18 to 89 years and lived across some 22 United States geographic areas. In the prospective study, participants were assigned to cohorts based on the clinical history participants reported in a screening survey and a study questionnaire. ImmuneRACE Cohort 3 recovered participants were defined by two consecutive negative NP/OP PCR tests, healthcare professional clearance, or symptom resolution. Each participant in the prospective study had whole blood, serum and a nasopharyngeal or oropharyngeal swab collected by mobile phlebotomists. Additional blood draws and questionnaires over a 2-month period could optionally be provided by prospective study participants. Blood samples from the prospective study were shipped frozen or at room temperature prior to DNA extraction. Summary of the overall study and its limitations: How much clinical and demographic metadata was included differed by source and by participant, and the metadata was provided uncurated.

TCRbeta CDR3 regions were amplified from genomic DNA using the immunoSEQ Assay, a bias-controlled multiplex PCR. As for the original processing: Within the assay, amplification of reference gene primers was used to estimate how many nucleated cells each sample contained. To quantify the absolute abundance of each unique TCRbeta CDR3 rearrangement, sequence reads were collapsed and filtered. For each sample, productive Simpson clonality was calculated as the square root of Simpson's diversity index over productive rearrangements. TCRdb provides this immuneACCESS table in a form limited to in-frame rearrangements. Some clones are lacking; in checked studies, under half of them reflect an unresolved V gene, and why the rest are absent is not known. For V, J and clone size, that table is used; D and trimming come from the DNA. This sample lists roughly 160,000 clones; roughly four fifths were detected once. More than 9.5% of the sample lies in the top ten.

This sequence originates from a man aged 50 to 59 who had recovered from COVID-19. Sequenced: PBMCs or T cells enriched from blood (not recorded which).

The DNA sequence follows: TGTGCCAGCAGTTCCCCCGGAGACGCTTCGAGCTTCCACGAGCAGTACTTC. This translates into CASSSPGDASSFHEQYF. Recombination linked TRBV28 to TRBJ2-7; no confident D gene assignment can be made. V drops 4 bases and J drops 5 bases, leaving 24 bases in between. The germline V gene yields MDHEN for CDR1 and SYDVKM for CDR2. The CDR3 has 17 amino acids, counting the end cysteine and phenylalanine. Only the CDR3 region is kept as DNA, spanning 51 bases read in frame from base 1. Reference TRBV28 and TRBJ2-7 proteins supply the regions before and after the CDR3; the full variable domain is: DVKVTQSSRYLVKRTGEKVFLECVQDMDHENMFWYRQDPGLGLRLIYFSYDVKMKEKGDIPEGYSVSREKKERFSLILESASTNQTSMYLCASSSPGDASSFHEQYFGPGTRLTVT.